Reported below is one T cell receptor beta chain. As yet, its antigen is unknown. This specimen comes from a study of T cell responses to AZD1222 COVID-19 vaccine. Study-level information: The analysis combined second doses at about 4 or about 12 weeks.

The CDR3 is 13 residues long. Trimming removed 0 bases from V and 7 bases from J, with 10 bases in between. The V gene's germline CDR1 is SGHRS and CDR2 YFSETQ. Assay used: immunoSEQ multiplex PCR; TCRdb lists only in-frame clones, some missing. The sample consists of 200,000 or so clones, approximately 90% of them appearing once. Study-wide results and caveats: Dominant CD4 TCR responses targeted spike regions 160-218 and 743-854. Only a handful of AZD1222 recipients tested seropositive at baseline.

This rearrangement joins TRBV5-1 to TRBJ1-2; D perhaps matches TRBD1 (6 bases). Source: peripheral blood, taken on day 0 of AZD1222 vaccination. The sequence was collected from an adult in good health. The CDR3 region is CASSLAAGAGYTF. CDR3 sequence (DNA): TGCGCCAGCAGCTTGGCGGCAGGGGCTGGCTACACCTTC.